This TCR beta chain was identified during a study of shared clonotypes between healthy human individuals. Study overall: For every donor, three CD4 naive, three CD4 memory, two CD8 naive and one CD8 memory plates were used.

Comments on this clone: Its antigen is as yet unknown.

Only in-frame clones appear in the TCRdb table, and some are missing; sequencing was by immunoSEQ multiplex PCR. This repertoire shows 2 million to 2.5 million clones, nearly 97% found once; its top ten account for roughly 0.13%. Whole-study results and caveats: Only blood samples were collected, and tissue repertoires likely differ. For sorted subsets, rarefaction showed incomplete sequencing despite large depth.

This clonotype was obtained from a man between 18 and 35 years old in good health. Sample: naive CD4+ T cells sorted from blood. As for subset: CD45RA+ positively selected.

As DNA, the CDR3 is TGTGCCAGCAGCTTCCCAATTAGCGGGAGCCCCTACGAGCAGTACTTC. It specifies CASSFPISGSPYEQYF. The J gene is TRBJ2-7, the V gene TRBV11-2; 9 bases line up with TRBD2. V shed 3 bases and J 2 bases; nucleotides not matched to a gene: 8. This CDR3 region has 16 residues. From germline, CDR1 is SGHAT and CDR2 FQNNGV. Drawing the rest from reference TRBV11-2 and TRBJ2-7, the complete variable domain is EAGVAQSPRYKIIEKRQSVAFWCNPISGHATLYWYQQILGQGPKLLIQFQNNGVVDDSQLPKDRFSAERLKGVDSTLKIQPAKLEDSAVYLCASSFPISGSPYEQYFGPGTRLTVT.